The following is a TCR beta chain sequence with its context. Its specificity is not known. Unique molecular identifiers were present on cDNA, and template switching added a universal primer site. One entry per CDR3 protein results from TCRdb running MiXCR on the 5' RACE reads. The sample consists of about 1.7 million distinct CDR3 sequences, under 35% of them appearing once. All donors were healthy, and all were Caucasian. This sample was taken from a study of identical twins. Notes on the study in general: The analysis was cross-sectional rather than longitudinal within donors. Fewer insertions were carried by abundant cord blood beta clonotypes, but none was seen in memory repertoires.

Per germline, CDR1 MNHEY and CDR2 SMNVEV (reference sequence). The length of the CDR3 is 17 residues. The V and J ends lost 0 bases and 0 bases respectively, with 12 bases between them. This chain joins TRBV27 and TRBJ2-4, with D perhaps TRBD2 (5 bases). The clonotype was recovered from a newborn girl in good health. Material for sequencing was cord blood. CDR3 DNA sequence: TGTGCCAGCAGTTTATCGAGGGCAGATCTAGCCAAAAACATTCAGTACTTC. As protein: CASSLSRADLAKNIQYF.